This T cell receptor beta chain was found in a study of blood T cell repertoires in COVID-19. Study information: COVID-19 samples, acute and convalescent, were from the United States, Italy and Spain. T cells, B-cell-depleted T cells, or PBMCs supplied cDNA or gDNA.

In this sample, this clone turned up once. Original handling: By means of reference gene primer amplification, nucleated cell counts were estimated. The data were produced by immunoSEQ multiplex PCR, yet TCRdb's version contains in-frame clones alone and is incomplete. V, J and clone size derive from that table, while D and trimming were established from the DNA sequence. Seen here are around 160,000 clones, roughly 90% observed once, and the top ten hold under 3%. V was pared by 4 bases and J by 4 bases, with 19 bases between. The CDR3 has 16 amino acids. Germline V gene sequence: CDR1 SGHRS, CDR2 YFSETQ.

This TCR derives from a human donor in a cohort sampled during active COVID-19. Specimen: peripheral blood. This rearrangement joins TRBV5-1 to TRBJ2-3, with D possibly being TRBD2 (7 bases). The CDR3 spells CASSPVGGGPADTQYF. CDR3 sequence (DNA): TGCGCCAGCAGCCCGGTAGGGGGAGGGCCGGCAGATACGCAGTATTTT.